This T cell receptor (beta chain) was captured by sequencing in a study of OX40 agonist ivuxolimab in advanced cancers. Study details: Therapy given before enrollment (anti-PD-1, anti-PD-L1 or anti-CTLA-4) was allowed, and approximately 40% had some.

Sequencing was performed with immunoSEQ multiplex PCR; in TCRdb, only in-frame clones are kept and a portion is missing. The sample lists some 25,000 clones; about 86% were seen once. Study-level findings and limits: Average numbers of expanded clones were greater in CD8+ T cells than in CD4+.

As to this clone: Its target is unknown.

This receptor was identified in an adult with an advanced solid tumor such as melanoma, head and neck, liver or kidney cancer. The source material was CD4+ or CD8+ T cells sorted from blood, sampled in a trial of the OX40 agonist ivuxolimab.

This CDR3 is CAWSEGQGWEKLFF. CDR3 in DNA: TGTGCCTGGAGCGAAGGACAGGGGTGGGAAAAACTGTTTTTT. V usage is TRBV30 and J usage is TRBJ1-4; 9 bases are shared with TRBD1. The germline V gene has CDR1 GTSNPN and CDR2 SVGIG (reference sequence). J lost 8 bases, V lost 3 bases, and 7 bases had no gene match. The CDR3 is 14 amino acids.